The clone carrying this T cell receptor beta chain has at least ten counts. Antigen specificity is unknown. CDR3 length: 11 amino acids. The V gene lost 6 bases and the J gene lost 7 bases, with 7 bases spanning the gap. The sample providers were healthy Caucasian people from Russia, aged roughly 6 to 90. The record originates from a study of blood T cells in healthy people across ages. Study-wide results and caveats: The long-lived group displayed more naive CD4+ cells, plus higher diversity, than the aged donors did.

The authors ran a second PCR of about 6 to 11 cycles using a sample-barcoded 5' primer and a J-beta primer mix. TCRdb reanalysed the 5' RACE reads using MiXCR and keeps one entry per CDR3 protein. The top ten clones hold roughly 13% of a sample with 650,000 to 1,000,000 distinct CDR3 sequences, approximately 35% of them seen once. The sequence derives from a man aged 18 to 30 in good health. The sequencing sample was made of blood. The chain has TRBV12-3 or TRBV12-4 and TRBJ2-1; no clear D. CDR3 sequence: CASSPGNEQFF. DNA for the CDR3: TGTGCCAGCAGCCCCGGAAATGAGCAGTTCTTC.